This T cell receptor beta chain was documented in a study of T cells in Graves' hyperthyroidism and ophthalmopathy. Study summary: Prior to any treatment, at the point of initial diagnosis, peripheral blood was collected.

This clonotype appeared a few times. The CDR3 is 14 residues long. Trimming shortened V by 7 bases and J by 4 bases, and 14 bases separated the two germline ends. Amplification of TCR beta CDR3 regions was performed using RNA transcripts as template. The study used the HTBI primer set for a first-round RT-PCR of the TCR CDR3. From the multiplex PCR reads, TCRdb called clonotypes with MiXCR, one entry per CDR3 protein. The sample has about 410,000 distinct CDR3 sequences, 14% to 15% seen once. This TCR was recovered from a man between 18 and 35 years old with Graves' ophthalmopathy. The chain has TRBV12-3 or TRBV12-4 and TRBJ1-3; D gene uncertain. Material: blood. CDR3 sequence reads: CASTPWRGGNTIYF. The CDR3 region has the DNA TGTGCCAGCACCCCTTGGCGGGGAGGAAACACCATATATTTT.